This T cell receptor beta chain was sequenced during a study of cytomegalovirus exposure and HLA in healthy donors. Study as a whole: Some 85 million unique TCRs, all from HLA-typed donors, were included in an early release of the data. Study results and caveats: Previous analysis showed most TCR beta V segments were productive about 90% or about 30% of the time. The authors assumed roughly uniform sequencing depth across donors for presence/absence analyses. Analysis performed later showed TCR beta chains linked to HLA being more clonally expanded than equally common others.

The PCR made use of 60 Vbeta and 13 Jbeta primers. The method was immunoSEQ multiplex PCR; TCRdb's version includes in-frame clones alone and lacks a portion of them. The profile shows approximately 120,000 clones, about 85% of them singletons. This CDR3 region has 15 residues. Germline loops: CDR1 SGHRS, CDR2 YFSETQ. V shed 3 bases, J shed 2 bases, and the junction held 7 bases outside the gene matches. Points on this clone: Its target is not known.

The TCR comes from a man younger than 30 in good health and CMV-seropositive. The chain employs TRBV5-1 and TRBJ2-5; 7 bases map to TRBD1. The sample comprised PBMCs. The CDR3 sequence: CASSSIGQDQETQYF. CDR3 in DNA: TGCGCCAGCAGCTCGATCGGACAGGATCAAGAGACCCAGTACTTC. Using reference TRBV5-1 and TRBJ2-5 for the parts outside the CDR3, the full variable domain is KAGVTQTPRYLIKTRGQQVTLSCSPISGHRSVSWYQQTPGQGLQFLFEYFSETQRNKGNFPGRFSGRQFSNSRSEMNVSTLELGDSALYLCASSSIGQDQETQYFGPGTRLLVL.